The rows below give T cell receptor beta chains drawn from one sample of a study of blood T cell repertoires in COVID-19. Profiled with immunoSEQ multiplex PCR; TCRdb holds only in-frame clones, not every one. The profile shows approximately 290,000 clones, approximately 90% of them singletons. The sequencing input was PBMCs or T cells enriched from blood (not recorded which). These receptors came from a young woman who had recovered from COVID-19. Both conserved end residues are part of each CDR3. D genes are given only for firm matches. Rows give clone size only sometimes, using once, few, many, or a class for an expanded clone.

v_gene	abundance	j_gene	d_gene	CDR3nt	CDR3aa
TRBV19	.	TRBJ2-1	TRBD2	TGTGCCAGTGGCCAAAGGGGGACTAGCGGCTACAATGAGCAGTTCTTC	CASGQRGTSGYNEQFF
TRBV25-1	.	TRBJ2-7	.	TGTGCCAGCAGTGACAGGGGAGCCTCCTACGAGCAGTACTTC	CASSDRGASYEQYF
TRBV7-9	.	TRBJ1-6	.	TGTGCCAGCAGCCCTGACGGGTGGAATTCACCCCTCCACTTT	CASSPDGWNSPLHF
TRBV7-9	.	TRBJ2-5	.	TGTGCCAGCATCCCCTTCGGGGGCCAAGAGACCCAGTACTTC	CASIPFGGQETQYF
TRBV2	few	TRBJ2-1	TRBD2	TGTGCCAGCAGTGTACTAGCGGGTTCATACAATGAGCAGTTCTTC	CASSVLAGSYNEQFF
TRBV7-6	.	TRBJ2-1	.	TGTGCCAGCAGACCTATGGGGTCGGGAGTTTCCGGCAATGAGCAGTTCTTC	CASRPMGSGVSGNEQFF
TRBV7-8	.	TRBJ2-1	.	TGTGCCAGCAGCCCTAGGGGGAGAGTACACAATGAGCAGTTCTTC	CASSPRGRVHNEQFF
TRBV19	.	TRBJ1-2	.	TGTGCCAGTAGTTCACGGAGGACAGATAACTATGGCTACACCTTC	CASSSRRTDNYGYTF
TRBV27	.	TRBJ1-2	.	TGTGCCAGCAGTCCAAAGCGGTCTAACTATGGCTACACCTTC	CASSPKRSNYGYTF
TRBV15	.	TRBJ1-3	.	TGTGCCACCAGCAGAAGGGGGTTTAGCTCTGGAAACACCATATATTTT	CATSRRGFSSGNTIYF
TRBV28	.	TRBJ1-1	.	TGTGCCAGCAGTTTGGGCGCGGGGTTGAACACTGAAGCTTTCTTT	CASSLGAGLNTEAFF
TRBV19	.	TRBJ2-2	TRBD1	TGTGCCAGTAGAAGGGGACAGGGGGAATGGTCCGGGGAGCTGTTTTTT	CASRRGQGEWSGELFF
TRBV5-4	.	TRBJ2-3	.	TGTGCCAGCAGCGACAAGGAACAGGACACAGCCCGCACAGATACGCAGTATTTT	CASSDKEQDTARTDTQYF
TRBV3-1/TRBV3-2	once	TRBJ2-2	.	TGTGCCAGCAGCCGATACGGGACTGTCCTTGAGGACACCGGGGAGCTGTTTTTT	CASSRYGTVLEDTGELFF
TRBV30	.	TRBJ1-1	.	TGTGCCTGGAGTGTACGAGGCAGTCATATAATGAACACTGAAGCTTTCTTT	CAWSVRGSHIMNTEAFF
TRBV11-2	once	TRBJ2-2	.	TGTGCCAGCAGCTTAGATTCAGGGGCGTACACCGGGGAGCTGTTTTTT	CASSLDSGAYTGELFF
TRBV9	.	TRBJ2-2	.	TGTGCCAGCAGCCCTAATAGCCGGAACACCGGGGAGCTGTTTTTT	CASSPNSRNTGELFF
TRBV5-1	.	TRBJ2-5	TRBD2	TGCGCCAGCAGCTTGGCCGGGACTAGCGCCAGGCAAGAGACCCAGTACTTC	CASSLAGTSARQETQYF
TRBV6-2/TRBV6-3	.	TRBJ2-5	.	TGTGCCAGCAGCCGTACAGAGATTAAAGAGACCCAGTACTTC	CASSRTEIKETQYF
TRBV6-7	once	TRBJ1-6	.	TGTGCCAGCAGTTACTCTTGGGGCTCAAGGAATTCACCCCTCCACTTT	CASSYSWGSRNSPLHF
TRBV7-2	.	TRBJ1-5	.	TGTGCCAGCAGCTTAGACGGGAAGGGCAATCAGCCCCAGCATTTT	CASSLDGKGNQPQHF
TRBV28	.	TRBJ1-2	.	TGTGCCAGCAGCCTAAACACAGGATTTTGGGGCTACACCTTC	CASSLNTGFWGYTF
TRBV19	.	TRBJ1-5	TRBD1	TGTGCCAGTAGTCCAGGACAGGGTCGGAACAGTCAGCCCCAGCATTTT	CASSPGQGRNSQPQHF
TRBV7-3	.	TRBJ2-7	TRBD1	TGTGCCAGCAGCCTGGGACAGATTCCCTACGAGCAGTACTTC	CASSLGQIPYEQYF
TRBV7-9	.	TRBJ2-3	TRBD1	TGTGCCAGCAGCTTCGACAGGGGTCAGGGTGAAGATACGCAGTATTTT	CASSFDRGQGEDTQYF
TRBV18	once	TRBJ1-1	.	TGTGCCAGCTCTCCCGCACAGGCAATGAACACTGAAGCTTTCTTT	CASSPAQAMNTEAFF
TRBV6-1	few	TRBJ2-1	.	TGTGCCAGCAGTGAAGTGGGACTTGGGGCGGGTAACCAGTTCTTC	CASSEVGLGAGNQFF
TRBV19	.	TRBJ1-1	TRBD1	TGTGCCAGTAGTGCCCGACAGGGGCCGAACACTGAAGCTTTCTTT	CASSARQGPNTEAFF
TRBV28	.	TRBJ2-7	TRBD1	TGTGCCAGCAGTTCGTTTGGGGACAGCTCCTACGAGCAGTACTTC	CASSSFGDSSYEQYF
TRBV3-1/TRBV3-2	.	TRBJ1-1	.	TGTGCCAGCAGCCGAGCCGGGAACACTGAAGCTTTCTTT	CASSRAGNTEAFF
TRBV28	.	TRBJ1-5	.	TGTGCCAGCAGTTTGGGGGGGAGCAATCAGCCCCAGCATTTT	CASSLGGSNQPQHF
TRBV7-3	.	TRBJ1-5	.	TGTGCCAGCAGCTCTCAGGAAAATCAGCCCCAGCATTTT	CASSSQENQPQHF
TRBV28	.	TRBJ2-3	.	TGTGCCAGCAGTCAGTTCGATACGCAGTATTTT	CASSQFDTQYF
TRBV19	.	TRBJ2-3	TRBD1	TGTGCCAGCCGACGGGACAGGGCTACAGATACGCAGTATTTT	CASRRDRATDTQYF
TRBV2	once	TRBJ2-7	TRBD2	TGTGCCAGCGGGAGTCTAGCGGGAGGGCTCTACGAGCAGTACTTC	CASGSLAGGLYEQYF
TRBV20-1	.	TRBJ2-3	TRBD2	TGCAGTGCTAGTATCTTAGCGGGAGTGGGGGGGGAAAATACGCAGTATTTT	CSASILAGVGGENTQYF
TRBV6-2/TRBV6-3	.	TRBJ2-5	TRBD2	TGTGCCAGCAGTTACATGACTAGCGGGACTCAAGAGACCCAGTACTTC	CASSYMTSGTQETQYF
TRBV7-6	.	TRBJ2-7	TRBD1	TGTGCCAGCAGCTTGACAGGGGGCTCCAGCTCCTACGAGCAGTACTTC	CASSLTGGSSSYEQYF
TRBV5-1	.	TRBJ2-1	TRBD2	TGCGCCAGCAGCTGGGGACTAGCGGGAGGAACTGACAATGAGCAGTTCTTC	CASSWGLAGGTDNEQFF
TRBV7-2	once	TRBJ2-1	.	TGTGCCAGCAGCTTACAGAGGAGTAGCTATGAGCAGTTCTTC	CASSLQRSSYEQFF
TRBV28	.	TRBJ1-2	TRBD1	TGTGCCAGCAGTACCCGGGACAGGGGGTTTGGGAGCACCTTC	CASSTRDRGFGSTF
TRBV10-1	.	TRBJ2-1	TRBD2	TGCGCCAGCAGTGAATTGAGTCGGCTGGGGGGGAATGAGCAGTTCTTC	CASSELSRLGGNEQFF
TRBV19	.	TRBJ2-7	.	TGTGCCAGTAGTATAGGGACAGTCTCCTACGAGCAGTACTTC	CASSIGTVSYEQYF
TRBV18	.	TRBJ1-4	.	TGTGCCAGCTCACCCAAGCAGGGAAGTCAGGGTAATGAAAAACTGTTTTTT	CASSPKQGSQGNEKLFF
TRBV28	.	TRBJ2-7	.	TGTGCCAGCAGCCCCGGGGGTATCTTCTCCTACGAGCAGTACTTC	CASSPGGIFSYEQYF
TRBV28	.	TRBJ2-2	TRBD2	TGTGCCAGCAGTACCTACAGTACTCCGGGACTAGCGGGAGTTGACGGGGAGCTGTTTTTT	CASSTYSTPGLAGVDGELFF
TRBV28	.	TRBJ2-2	TRBD2	TGTGCCGGCAATAAGCGGGGCGCGAACACCGGGGAGCTGTTTTTT	CAGNKRGANTGELFF